The 15 T cell receptor beta chains listed next were all sequenced from one sample in a study of blood T cell repertoires in COVID-19. Generated by immunoSEQ multiplex PCR, the TCRdb table keeps only in-frame clones and is missing some. Of roughly 250,000 clones listed, around 85% were seen once; the top ten hold roughly 0.87%. What was sequenced was peripheral blood. These receptors all come from a human donor with COVID-19, enrolled during active disease. The donor label of this sample is uncertain.

The rearrangement uses TRBV7-7 and TRBJ1-6; no firm D call. CDR3 length: 13 residues. Germline values: CDR1 SSHAT, CDR2 FNYEAQ (reference sequence). This CDR3 reads CASAEQLNSPLHF. The CDR3 DNA reads as TGTGCTAGCGCGGAACAACTGAATTCACCCCTCCACTTT.

The J gene is TRBJ1-2, the V gene TRBV5-5; the D gene is possibly TRBD1 (5 bases). Germline loops: CDR1 SGHKS, CDR2 YYEKEE (reference sequence). V lost 6 bases, J lost 3 bases, and 18 bases lay in between. The CDR3 has 15 residues. CDR3 region: CASTQGRAIDYGYTF. CDR3 bases: TGTGCCAGCACCCAGGGTAGGGCGATTGACTATGGCTACACCTTC.

To note about this clone: An end of the junction does not agree with germline; a read error may underlie this. The CDR3 protein is CASRTGLSGNTIYF. The CDR3, as DNA: TGTGCCAGCAGGACAGGTCTCTCTGGAAACACCATTTATTTT. The chain has TRBV28 and TRBJ1-3, with a weak D call TRBD1 (6 bases). Germline values: CDR1 MDHEN, CDR2 SYDVKM. This CDR3 comprises 14 residues.

J is TRBJ2-7 and V is TRBV30; 10 nucleotides align to TRBD2. The CDR3 is 14 amino acids. V lost 6 bases, J lost 0 bases, and 5 bases stayed unmatched. CDR1 and CDR2 from the germline V gene are GTSNPN and SVGIG (reference sequence). CDR3 residues: CACYSGRFSYEQYF. The CDR3, as DNA: TGTGCCTGCTATAGCGGGAGGTTCTCCTACGAGCAGTACTTC.

The chain employs TRBV7-9 and TRBJ1-5, with 7 bases fitting TRBD1. Unmatched junction bases numbered 8, after V lost 2 bases and J lost 1 base. The CDR3 has 17 amino acids. Germline assignment: CDR1 SEHNR and CDR2 FQNEAQ (reference sequence). The CDR3 protein is CASSLYGTGVSNQPQHF. In DNA form, the CDR3 reads TGTGCCAGCAGCTTATACGGTACAGGGGTCAGCAATCAGCCCCAGCATTTT.

The gene calls are TRBV5-1 and TRBJ1-1, with TRBD1 as a possible D gene (6 bases). The CDR3 length is 13 residues. Germline CDR1 and CDR2: SGHRS and YFSETQ. The ends were cut back, 5 bases at V and 0 bases at J, with 8 bases in the middle. The DNA for the CDR3 is TGCGCCAGCAGTACAGGGTTGAACACTGAAGCTTTCTTT. Translating it yields CASSTGLNTEAFF. The complete variable domain, with remaining parts taken from reference TRBV5-1 and TRBJ1-1, reads KAGVTQTPRYLIKTRGQQVTLSCSPISGHRSVSWYQQTPGQGLQFLFEYFSETQRNKGNFPGRFSGRQFSNSRSEMNVSTLELGDSALYLCASSTGLNTEAFFGQGTRLTVV.

The chain carries TRBV28 and TRBJ1-1; perhaps TRBD1 as D (5 bases). The CDR3 is 11 residues long. Germline CDR1 and CDR2: MDHEN and SYDVKM. V was trimmed by 5 bases and J by 6 bases, leaving 7 bases between them. The CDR3 loop reads CASSRQSEAFF. The CDR3 nucleotides read TGTGCCAGCAGTCGACAGTCTGAAGCTTTCTTT. The variable domain in full, completed from reference TRBV28 and TRBJ1-1, reads DVKVTQSSRYLVKRTGEKVFLECVQDMDHENMFWYRQDPGLGLRLIYFSYDVKMKEKGDIPEGYSVSREKKERFSLILESASTNQTSMYLCASSRQSEAFFGQGTRLTVV.

There are a few counts of this clone. This chain joins TRBV3-1 (or the pseudogene TRBV3-2) and TRBJ1-5; 8 bases align to TRBD1. Looked up from germline, CDR1 is LGHDT and CDR2 is YNNKEL (reference sequence). The V segment lost 5 bases and the J segment 6 bases; nucleotides outside the gene matches: 9. CDR3 length equals 15 residues. CDR3 sequence: CASSARTGSVQPQHF. CDR3 bases: TGTGCCAGCAGCGCCCGGACAGGGAGTGTTCAGCCCCAGCATTTT.

The chain recombines TRBV5-1 with TRBJ2-3; D uncertain. The CDR3 is 15 residues long. V was trimmed by 0 bases and J by 5 bases, leaving 13 bases between them. CDR1 and CDR2 (germline): SGHRS, YFSETQ. DNA of the CDR3: TGCGCCAGCAGCTTGGGGCAACCGGGTGGAGATACGCAGTATTTT. Translated, it gives CASSLGQPGGDTQYF.

V and J are TRBV7-3 and TRBJ2-1; the match to TRBD2 covers 7 bases. The CDR3 runs 13 residues. The V and J ends lost 3 bases and 9 bases, in that order; junction bases with no gene match: 5. Germline V CDR1 and CDR2: SGHTA, FQGTGA. The CDR3, as DNA: TGTGCCAGCAGCTTCGGGGGGAAGAGTGAGCAGTTCTTC. It codes for CASSFGGKSEQFF.

The CDR3 protein is CASHTGQGDHQPQHF. The CDR3 bases are TGTGCCAGTCACACCGGACAGGGGGATCATCAGCCCCAGCATTTT. The V call is TRBV19, the J call TRBJ1-5; TRBD1 matches 10 bases. V trimming: 8 bases; J trimming: 5 bases; junction bases outside the gene matches: 9. CDR3 length: 15 residues. Germline CDR1 reads LNHDA; CDR2 reads SQIVND (reference sequence).

The genes are TRBV19 and TRBJ1-4, with D unresolved. The CDR3 is 17 amino acids. Trimming took 7 bases from V and 0 from J, leaving 18 bases between them. Germline CDR1 and CDR2: LNHDA and SQIVND (reference sequence). CDR3 coding DNA: TGTGCCAGTACCTCCCCGGGTTCGGTTGCAACTAATGAAAAACTGTTTTTT. Encoded protein: CASTSPGSVATNEKLFF.

This chain links TRBV9 with TRBJ1-2; D not resolved. The ends were cut back, 0 bases at V and 1 base at J, with 7 bases in the middle. The CDR3 loop spans 14 amino acids. Germline-derived CDR1 and CDR2 are SGDLS and YYNGEE. In DNA, the CDR3 is TGTGCCAGCAGCGTAGCGGGGAGTAACTATGGCTACACCTTC. Translated: CASSVAGSNYGYTF.

This sequence joins TRBV7-9 and TRBJ2-3, with D possibly matching TRBD1 (6 bases). V was cut by 4 bases and J by 2 bases, with 25 bases left in between. This CDR3 is 19 amino acids long. Germline loops: CDR1 SEHNR, CDR2 FQNEAQ (reference sequence). The CDR3 sequence: CASSSGAWADRQNTDTQYF. CDR3 sequence (DNA): TGTGCCAGCAGCTCAGGGGCGTGGGCTGACAGACAAAACACAGATACGCAGTATTTT.

V usage is TRBV28 and J usage is TRBJ1-3; D remains unclear. The CDR3 has 15 residues. Trimming took 2 bases from V and 0 from J, leaving 8 bases between them. The germline CDR1 and CDR2 sequences are MDHEN and SYDVKM. CDR3 DNA sequence: TGTGCCAGCAGTTTAATAGCCCGCTCTGGAAACACCATATATTTT. Protein: CASSLIARSGNTIYF.